This T cell receptor beta chain was sequenced during a study of early T cells in non-severe SARS-CoV-2 infection. As for the study in general: Bulk RNA isolated from unsorted whole blood underwent sequencing; chains were not paired. Whole-study results and caveats: Missing private and CD4 specificities, VDJdb matching favored anti-spike CD8 responses.

Trimming took 7 bases from V and 0 from J; bases not matched to a gene: 9. The CDR3 consists of 16 residues. Germline V gives CDR1 MNHEY, CDR2 SMNVEV (reference sequence). Individual cDNA molecules each received unique molecular identifiers attached to them. MiXCR, applied by TCRdb to the 5' RACE reads, yields one record per CDR3 protein. The repertoire holds over 95,000 distinct CDR3 sequences, about 15% seen once, with roughly 1.3% in the top ten. This clonotype was seen more than once but under ten times. The antigen is unknown. The V and J genes are TRBV27 and TRBJ2-1; TRBD2 matches 7 bases. This receptor was taken from an adult who was a healthcare worker with PCR-confirmed SARS-CoV-2 infection or an uninfected control (not recorded which). The sequenced sample was whole blood. The DNA of the CDR3 is TGTGCCAGCACCGGGAGGTGGTTAAGCTCCTACAATGAGCAGTTCTTC. Protein: CASTGRWLSSYNEQFF.